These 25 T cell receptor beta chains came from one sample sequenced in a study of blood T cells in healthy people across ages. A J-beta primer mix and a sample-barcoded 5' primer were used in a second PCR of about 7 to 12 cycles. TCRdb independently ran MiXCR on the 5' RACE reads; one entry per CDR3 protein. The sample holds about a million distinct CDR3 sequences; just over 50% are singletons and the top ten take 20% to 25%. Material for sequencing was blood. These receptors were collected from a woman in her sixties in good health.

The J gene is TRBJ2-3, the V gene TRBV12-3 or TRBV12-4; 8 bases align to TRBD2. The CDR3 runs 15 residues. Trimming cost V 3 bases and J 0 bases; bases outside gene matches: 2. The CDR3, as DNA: TGTGCCAGCAGTTTTCGCGGGGGGAGCACAGATACGCAGTATTTT. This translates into CASSFRGGSTDTQYF.

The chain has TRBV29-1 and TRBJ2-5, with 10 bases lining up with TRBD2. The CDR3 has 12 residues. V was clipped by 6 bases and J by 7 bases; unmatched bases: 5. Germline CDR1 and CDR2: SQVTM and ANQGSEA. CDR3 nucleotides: TGCAGCGTAGGACTAGCGGAAGGGACCCAGTACTTC. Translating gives CSVGLAEGTQYF.

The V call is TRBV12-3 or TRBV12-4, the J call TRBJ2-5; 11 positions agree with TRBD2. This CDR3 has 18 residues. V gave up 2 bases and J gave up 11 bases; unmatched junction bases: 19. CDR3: CASSLIALAGGPGGEQYF. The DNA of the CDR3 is TGTGCCAGCAGTTTAATCGCGCTAGCGGGAGGTCCGGGAGGGGAGCAGTACTTC.

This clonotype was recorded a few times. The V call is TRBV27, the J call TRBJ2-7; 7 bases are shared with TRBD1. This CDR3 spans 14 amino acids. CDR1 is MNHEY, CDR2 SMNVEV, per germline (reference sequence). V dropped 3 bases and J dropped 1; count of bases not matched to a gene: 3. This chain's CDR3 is CASSFGTDSYEQYF. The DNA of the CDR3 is TGTGCCAGCAGTTTTGGGACAGATTCCTACGAGCAGTACTTC.

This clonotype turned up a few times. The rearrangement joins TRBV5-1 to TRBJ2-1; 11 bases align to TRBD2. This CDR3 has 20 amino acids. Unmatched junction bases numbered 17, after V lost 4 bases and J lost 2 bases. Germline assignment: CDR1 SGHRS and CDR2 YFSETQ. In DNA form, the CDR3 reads TGCGCCAGCAGCCCCGCGGGTAGCGGGAGGGCCTCAGGAACCTACAATGAGCAGTTCTTC. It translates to CASSPAGSGRASGTYNEQFF.

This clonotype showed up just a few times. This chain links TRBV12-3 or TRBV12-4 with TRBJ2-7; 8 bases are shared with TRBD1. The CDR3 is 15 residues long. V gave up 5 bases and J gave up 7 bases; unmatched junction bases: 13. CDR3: CASSPPPQGAREQYF. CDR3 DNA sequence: TGTGCCAGCAGTCCCCCCCCCCAGGGGGCTCGGGAGCAGTACTTC.

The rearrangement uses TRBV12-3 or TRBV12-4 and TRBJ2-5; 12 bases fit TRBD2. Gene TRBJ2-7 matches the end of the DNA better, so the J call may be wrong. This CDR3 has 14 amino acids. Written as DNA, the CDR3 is TGTGCCAGCAGTTTTCTAGCGGGAGGGCACGAGCAGTACTTC. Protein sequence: CASSFLAGGHEQYF.

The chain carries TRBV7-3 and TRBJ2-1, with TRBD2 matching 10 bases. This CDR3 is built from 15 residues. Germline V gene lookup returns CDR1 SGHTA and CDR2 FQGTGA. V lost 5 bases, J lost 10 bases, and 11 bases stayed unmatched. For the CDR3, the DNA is TGTGCCAGCAGCCTTTCTAGCGGGAGCACGAGGGAGCAGTTCTTC. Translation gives CASSLSSGSTREQFF.

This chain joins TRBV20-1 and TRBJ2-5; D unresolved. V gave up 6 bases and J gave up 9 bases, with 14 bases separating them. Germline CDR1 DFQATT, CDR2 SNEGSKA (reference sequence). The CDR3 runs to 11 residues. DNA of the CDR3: TGCAGTGCCAGCCTCAGTACGGCCCAGTACTTC. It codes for CSASLSTAQYF.

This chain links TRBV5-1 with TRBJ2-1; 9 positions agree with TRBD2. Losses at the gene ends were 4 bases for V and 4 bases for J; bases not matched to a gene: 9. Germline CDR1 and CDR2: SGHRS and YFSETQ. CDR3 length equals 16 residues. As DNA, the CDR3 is TGCGCCAGCAGCCCGGCGGGGGGGGCGAGGTACAATGAGCAGTTCTTC. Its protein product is CASSPAGGARYNEQFF.

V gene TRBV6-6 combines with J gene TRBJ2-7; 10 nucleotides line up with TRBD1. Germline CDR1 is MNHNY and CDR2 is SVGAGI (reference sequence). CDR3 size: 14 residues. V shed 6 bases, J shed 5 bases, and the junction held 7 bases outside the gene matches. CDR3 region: CASRQTGGFDEQYF. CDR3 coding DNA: TGTGCCAGCAGACAGACAGGGGGCTTCGACGAGCAGTACTTC.

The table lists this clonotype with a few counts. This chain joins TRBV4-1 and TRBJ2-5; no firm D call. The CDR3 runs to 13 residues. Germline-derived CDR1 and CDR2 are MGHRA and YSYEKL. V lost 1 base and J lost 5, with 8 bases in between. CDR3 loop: CASSQARSETQYF. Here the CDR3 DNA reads TGCGCCAGCAGCCAAGCCAGATCGGAGACCCAGTACTTC.

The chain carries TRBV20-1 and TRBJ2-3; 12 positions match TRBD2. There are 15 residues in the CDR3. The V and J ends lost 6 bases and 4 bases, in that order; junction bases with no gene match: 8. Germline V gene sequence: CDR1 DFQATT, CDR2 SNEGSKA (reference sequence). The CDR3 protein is CSAPMTSGSSDTQYF. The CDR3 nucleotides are TGCAGTGCCCCCATGACTAGCGGGAGTTCAGATACGCAGTATTTT.

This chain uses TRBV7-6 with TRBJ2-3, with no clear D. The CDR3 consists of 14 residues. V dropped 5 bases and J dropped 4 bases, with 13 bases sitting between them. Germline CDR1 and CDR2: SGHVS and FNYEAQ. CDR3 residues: CASSRRYSSDTQYF. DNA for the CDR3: TGTGCCAGCAGCAGACGGTATTCCTCAGATACGCAGTATTTT. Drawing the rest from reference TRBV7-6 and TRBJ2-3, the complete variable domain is GAGVSQSPRYKVTKRGQDVALRCDPISGHVSLYWYRQALGQGPEFLTYFNYEAQQDKSGLPNDRFSAERPEGSISTLTIQRTEQRDSAMYRCASSRRYSSDTQYFGPGTRLTVL.

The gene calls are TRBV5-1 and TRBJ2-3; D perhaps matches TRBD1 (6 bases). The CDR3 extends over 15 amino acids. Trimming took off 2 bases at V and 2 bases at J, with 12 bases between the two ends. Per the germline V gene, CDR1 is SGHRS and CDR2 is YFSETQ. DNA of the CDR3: TGCGCCAGCAGCTTCCTGGGACAAACCACAGATACGCAGTATTTT. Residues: CASSFLGQTTDTQYF.

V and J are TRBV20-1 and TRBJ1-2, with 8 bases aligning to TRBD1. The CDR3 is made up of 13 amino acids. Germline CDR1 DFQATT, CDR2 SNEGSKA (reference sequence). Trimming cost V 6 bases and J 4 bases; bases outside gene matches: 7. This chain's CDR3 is CSAPRDRGYGYTF. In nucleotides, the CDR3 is TGCAGTGCCCCACGCGACAGGGGCTATGGCTACACCTTC.

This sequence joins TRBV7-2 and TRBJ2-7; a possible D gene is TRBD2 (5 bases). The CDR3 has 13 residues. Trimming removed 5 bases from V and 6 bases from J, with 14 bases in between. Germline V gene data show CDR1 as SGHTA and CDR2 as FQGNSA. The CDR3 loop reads CASSPSTGCEQYF. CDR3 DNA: TGTGCCAGCAGCCCCTCGACGGGATGCGAGCAGTACTTC.

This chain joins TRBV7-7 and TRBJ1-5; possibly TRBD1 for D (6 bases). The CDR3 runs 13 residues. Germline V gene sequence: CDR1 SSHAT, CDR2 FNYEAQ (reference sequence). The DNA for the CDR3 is TGTGGGGGAAAGGGGGGGCACAATCAGCCCCAGCATTTT. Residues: CGGKGGHNQPQHF.

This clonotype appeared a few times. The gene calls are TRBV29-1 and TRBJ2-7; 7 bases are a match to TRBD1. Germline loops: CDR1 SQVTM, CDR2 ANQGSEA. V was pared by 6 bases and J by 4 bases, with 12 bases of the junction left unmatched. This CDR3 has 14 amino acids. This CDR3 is CSVAGTAGAYEQYF. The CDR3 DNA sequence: TGCAGCGTCGCCGGGACAGCCGGAGCTTACGAGCAGTACTTC.

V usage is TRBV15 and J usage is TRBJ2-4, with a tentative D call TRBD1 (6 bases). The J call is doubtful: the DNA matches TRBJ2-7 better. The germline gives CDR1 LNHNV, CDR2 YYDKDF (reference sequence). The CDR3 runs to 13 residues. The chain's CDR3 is CATSTQGIYEQYF. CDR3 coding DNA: TGTGCCACCAGCACCCAGGGGATATACGAGCAGTACTTC.

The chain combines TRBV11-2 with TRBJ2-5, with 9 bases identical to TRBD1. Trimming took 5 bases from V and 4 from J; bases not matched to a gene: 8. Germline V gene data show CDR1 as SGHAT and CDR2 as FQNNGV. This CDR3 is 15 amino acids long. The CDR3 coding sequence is TGTGCCAGCAGCGTAGTGGGGACAGGGAGAGAGACCCAGTACTTC. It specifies CASSVVGTGRETQYF.

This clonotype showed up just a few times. CDR3 sequence reads: CTIRLRRTGELFF. The CDR3 region has the DNA TGCACCATCAGGTTGAGGAGGACCGGGGAGCTGTTTTTT. This chain links TRBV29-1 with TRBJ2-2, with D perhaps matching TRBD2 (5 bases). In germline, CDR1 is SQVTM, CDR2 ANQGSEA. There are 13 residues in the CDR3.

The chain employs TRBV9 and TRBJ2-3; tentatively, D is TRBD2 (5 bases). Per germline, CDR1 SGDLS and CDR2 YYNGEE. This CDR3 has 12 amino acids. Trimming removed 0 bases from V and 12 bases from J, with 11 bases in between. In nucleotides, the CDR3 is TGTGCCAGCAGCGTAGAGGGCGGAGGCCAGTATTTT. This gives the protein CASSVEGGGQYF.

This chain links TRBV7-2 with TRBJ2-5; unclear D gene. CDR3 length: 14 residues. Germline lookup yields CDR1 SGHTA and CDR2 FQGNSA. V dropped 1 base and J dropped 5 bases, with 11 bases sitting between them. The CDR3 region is CASSLVASAETQYF. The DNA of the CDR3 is TGTGCCAGCAGCTTAGTTGCATCAGCCGAGACCCAGTACTTC.

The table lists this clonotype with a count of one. CDR3 DNA sequence: TGTGCCAGCAGTGAAGCGACAGGGAAAGAGACCCAGTACTTC. Amino acid sequence: CASSEATGKETQYF. The rearrangement joins TRBV2 to TRBJ2-5, with 7 bases lining up with TRBD1. Germline V lookup: CDR1 SNHLY, CDR2 FYNNEI. The CDR3 is 14 residues long. Unmatched junction bases numbered 1, after V lost 0 bases and J lost 3 bases.